A selection of T cell receptor beta chains follows, all from one sample in a study of identical twins. TCRdb independently ran MiXCR on the 5' RACE reads; one entry per CDR3 protein. The sample lists approximately 630,000 distinct CDR3 sequences, roughly 7.2% occurring once. These data also formed part of another study, on yellow fever vaccine responses in identical twins.

The material sequenced was PBMCs. The origin of the receptors is a woman younger than 35 in good health. Each CDR3 is given with its conserved first and last residue. Fields, in order: clone size, V gene, J gene, D gene, CDR3 DNA, CDR3 protein. A D gene is named only where the DNA matches it firmly. Clone size, where shown, is once, few, many, or a class for clones that have expanded.

abundance: NA
v_gene: TRBV28
j_gene: TRBJ2-4
d_gene: NA
CDR3nt: TGTGCCAGCAGTTCCAACAGAGAAACCATTCAGTACTTC
CDR3aa: CASSSNRETIQYF

abundance: NA
v_gene: TRBV4-1
j_gene: TRBJ2-1
d_gene: TRBD2
CDR3nt: TGCGCCAGCAGCCAAGAAGGGACTAGCGGGAGAGATGAGCAGTTCTTC
CDR3aa: CASSQEGTSGRDEQFF

abundance: NA
v_gene: TRBV27
j_gene: TRBJ1-4
d_gene: NA
CDR3nt: TGTGCCAGCACCCCTGGGCCGCCGATAAGCGGTGAAAAACTGTTTTTT
CDR3aa: CASTPGPPISGEKLFF

abundance: many
v_gene: TRBV12-3/TRBV12-4
j_gene: TRBJ2-1
d_gene: NA
CDR3nt: TGTGCCAGCAGTTTAGATTTAGGACCCTTGACCTACAATGAGCAGTTCTTC
CDR3aa: CASSLDLGPLTYNEQFF

abundance: many
v_gene: TRBV4-2
j_gene: TRBJ2-2
d_gene: NA
CDR3nt: TGTGCCAGCAGCCAAGCAATCGGGGAGGGGGAGGGCGGGGAGCTGTTTTTT
CDR3aa: CASSQAIGEGEGGELFF

abundance: NA
v_gene: TRBV27
j_gene: TRBJ2-7
d_gene: TRBD2
CDR3nt: TGTGCCAGCAGTTTATCGCGGGGGGTGGACGAGCAGTACTTC
CDR3aa: CASSLSRGVDEQYF

abundance: few
v_gene: TRBV12-3/TRBV12-4
j_gene: TRBJ2-1
d_gene: TRBD2
CDR3nt: TGTGCCAGCAGTTTAAGTCGAAGGGGTCTTATGAAGCGGGAGCTCTACAATGAGCAGTTCTTC
CDR3aa: CASSLSRRGLMKRELYNEQFF

abundance: NA
v_gene: TRBV7-9
j_gene: TRBJ2-1
d_gene: NA
CDR3nt: TGTGCCAGCAGCTTAGGAGGGTCGATCTGGTTCTTC
CDR3aa: CASSLGGSIWFF

abundance: few
v_gene: TRBV5-1
j_gene: TRBJ1-1
d_gene: NA
CDR3nt: TGCGCCAGCAGCTTGGACATACGGAACACTGAAGCTTTCTTT
CDR3aa: CASSLDIRNTEAFF

abundance: NA
v_gene: TRBV12-5
j_gene: TRBJ2-1
d_gene: TRBD2
CDR3nt: TGTGCTAGTGGTGGGACAAAGCGGGAGCGACGCAATGAGCAGTTCTTC
CDR3aa: CASGGTKRERRNEQFF

abundance: few
v_gene: TRBV2
j_gene: TRBJ1-2
d_gene: NA
CDR3nt: TGTGCCAGCAATTACTTCCTGGATGGCTACACCTTC
CDR3aa: CASNYFLDGYTF

abundance: few
v_gene: TRBV28
j_gene: TRBJ2-7
d_gene: NA
CDR3nt: TGTGCCAGCAGTTTAGTGGAGCGGAGCTCCTACGAGCAGTACTTC
CDR3aa: CASSLVERSSYEQYF

abundance: few
v_gene: TRBV6-1
j_gene: TRBJ2-1
d_gene: TRBD2
CDR3nt: TGTGCCAGCAGACCCCCGGGACTAGCGGGACTAAATGAGCAGTTCTTC
CDR3aa: CASRPPGLAGLNEQFF